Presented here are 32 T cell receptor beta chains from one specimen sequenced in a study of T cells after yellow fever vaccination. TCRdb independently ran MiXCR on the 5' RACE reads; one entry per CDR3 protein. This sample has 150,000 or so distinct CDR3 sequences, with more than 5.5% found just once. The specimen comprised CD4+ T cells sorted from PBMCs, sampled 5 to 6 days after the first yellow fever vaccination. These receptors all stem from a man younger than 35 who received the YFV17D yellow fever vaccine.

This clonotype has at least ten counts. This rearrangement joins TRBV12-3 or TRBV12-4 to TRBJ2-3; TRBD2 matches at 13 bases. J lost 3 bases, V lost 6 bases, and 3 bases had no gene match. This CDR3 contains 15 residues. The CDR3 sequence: CASSAGLAGTDTQYF. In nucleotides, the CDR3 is TGTGCCAGCAGCGCGGGACTAGCGGGGACAGATACGCAGTATTTT.

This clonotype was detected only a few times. CDR3 coding DNA: TGTGCCAGCAGTGTCGACACGGGACAGAACTATGGCTACACCTTC. Protein product: CASSVDTGQNYGYTF. The chain employs TRBV25-1 and TRBJ1-2, with 7 bases fitting TRBD1. The germline gives CDR1 MGHDK, CDR2 SYGVNS. This CDR3 contains 15 residues. Trimming took 4 bases from V and 2 from J; bases not matched to a gene: 7.

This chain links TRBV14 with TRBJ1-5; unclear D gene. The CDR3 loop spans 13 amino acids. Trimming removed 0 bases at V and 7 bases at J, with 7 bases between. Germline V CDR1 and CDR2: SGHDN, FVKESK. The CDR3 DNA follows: TGTGCCAGCAGCCAAGATGGGCAACAGCCCCAGCATTTT. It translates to CASSQDGQQPQHF.

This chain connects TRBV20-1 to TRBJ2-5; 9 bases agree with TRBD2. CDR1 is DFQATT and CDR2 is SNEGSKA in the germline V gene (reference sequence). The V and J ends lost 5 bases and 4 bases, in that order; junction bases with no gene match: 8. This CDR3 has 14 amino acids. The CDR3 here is CSAREASGTETQYF. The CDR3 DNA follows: TGCAGTGCTCGGGAGGCTAGCGGGACAGAGACCCAGTACTTC.

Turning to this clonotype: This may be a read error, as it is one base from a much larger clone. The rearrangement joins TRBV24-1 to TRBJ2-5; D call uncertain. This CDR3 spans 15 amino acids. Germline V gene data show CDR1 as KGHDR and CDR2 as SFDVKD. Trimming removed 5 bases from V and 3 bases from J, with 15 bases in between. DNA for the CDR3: TGTGCCACCAGTGTCCCCGAAGAGATGAAAGAGACCCAGTACTTC. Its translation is CATSVPEEMKETQYF.

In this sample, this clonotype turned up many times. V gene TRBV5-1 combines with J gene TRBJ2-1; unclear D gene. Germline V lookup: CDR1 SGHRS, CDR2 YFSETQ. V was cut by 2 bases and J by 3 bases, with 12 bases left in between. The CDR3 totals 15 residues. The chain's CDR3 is CASSFSADLYNEQFF. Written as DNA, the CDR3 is TGCGCCAGCAGCTTCTCGGCAGATCTCTACAATGAGCAGTTCTTC.

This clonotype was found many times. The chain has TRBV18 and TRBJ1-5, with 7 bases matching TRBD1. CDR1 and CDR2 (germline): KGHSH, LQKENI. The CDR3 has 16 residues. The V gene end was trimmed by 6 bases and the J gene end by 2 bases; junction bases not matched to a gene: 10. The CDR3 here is CASSPDRDWGNQPQHF. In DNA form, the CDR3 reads TGTGCCAGCTCCCCCGACAGGGATTGGGGCAATCAGCCCCAGCATTTT.

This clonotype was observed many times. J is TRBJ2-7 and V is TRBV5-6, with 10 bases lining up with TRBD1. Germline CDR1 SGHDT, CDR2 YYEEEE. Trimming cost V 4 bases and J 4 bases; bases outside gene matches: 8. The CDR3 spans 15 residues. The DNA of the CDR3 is TGTGCCAGCAGCGATCCGGGACAGGGGTTATACGAGCAGTACTTC. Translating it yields CASSDPGQGLYEQYF.

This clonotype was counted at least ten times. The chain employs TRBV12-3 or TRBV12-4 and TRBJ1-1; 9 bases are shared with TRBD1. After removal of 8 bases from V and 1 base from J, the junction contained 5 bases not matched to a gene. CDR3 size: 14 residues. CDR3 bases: TGTGCCAGCGGCCCGACAGGGGGGAACACTGAAGCTTTCTTT. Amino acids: CASGPTGGNTEAFF.

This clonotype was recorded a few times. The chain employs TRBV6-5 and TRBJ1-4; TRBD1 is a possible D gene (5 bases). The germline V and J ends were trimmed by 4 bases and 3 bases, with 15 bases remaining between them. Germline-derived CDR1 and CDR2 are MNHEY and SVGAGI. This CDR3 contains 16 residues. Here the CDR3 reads CASSFTPGTANEKLFF. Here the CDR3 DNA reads TGTGCCAGCAGTTTTACTCCCGGGACGGCTAATGAAAAACTGTTTTTT.

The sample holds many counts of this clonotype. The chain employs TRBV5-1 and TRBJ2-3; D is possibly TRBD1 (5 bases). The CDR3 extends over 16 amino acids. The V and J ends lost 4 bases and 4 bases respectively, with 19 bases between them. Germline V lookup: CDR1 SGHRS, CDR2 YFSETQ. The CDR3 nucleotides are TGCGCCAGCAGCCAACCAGACAGTTTTTCGGCAGATACGCAGTATTTT. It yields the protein CASSQPDSFSADTQYF. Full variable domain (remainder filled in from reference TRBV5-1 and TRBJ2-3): KAGVTQTPRYLIKTRGQQVTLSCSPISGHRSVSWYQQTPGQGLQFLFEYFSETQRNKGNFPGRFSGRQFSNSRSEMNVSTLELGDSALYLCASSQPDSFSADTQYFGPGTRLTVL.

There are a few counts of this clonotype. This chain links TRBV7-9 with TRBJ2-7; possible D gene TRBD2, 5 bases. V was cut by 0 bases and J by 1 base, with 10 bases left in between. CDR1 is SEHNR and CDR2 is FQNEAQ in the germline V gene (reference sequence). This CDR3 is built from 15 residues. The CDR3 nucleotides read TGTGCCAGCAGCTTAGCAGGATGGACTTCCTACGAGCAGTACTTC. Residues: CASSLAGWTSYEQYF.

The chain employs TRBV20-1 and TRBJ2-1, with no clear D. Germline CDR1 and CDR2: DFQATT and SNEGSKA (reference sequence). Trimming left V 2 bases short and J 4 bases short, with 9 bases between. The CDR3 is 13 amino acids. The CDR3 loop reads CSARKGMYNEQFF. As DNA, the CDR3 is TGCAGTGCTAGAAAAGGGATGTACAATGAGCAGTTCTTC.

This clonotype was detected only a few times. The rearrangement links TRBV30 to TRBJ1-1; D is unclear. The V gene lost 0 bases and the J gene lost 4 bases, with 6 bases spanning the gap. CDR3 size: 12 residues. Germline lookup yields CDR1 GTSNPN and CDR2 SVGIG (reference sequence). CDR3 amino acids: CAWSVLGTEAFF. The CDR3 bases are TGTGCCTGGAGTGTACTCGGCACTGAAGCTTTCTTT.

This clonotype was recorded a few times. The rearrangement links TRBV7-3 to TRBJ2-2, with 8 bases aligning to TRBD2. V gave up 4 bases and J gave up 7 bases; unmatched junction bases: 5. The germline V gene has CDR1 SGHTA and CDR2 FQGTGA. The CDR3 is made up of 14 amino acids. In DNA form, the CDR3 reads TGTGCCAGCAGCTCCGGGGGGGCTGGCGGGGAGCTGTTTTTT. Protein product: CASSSGGAGGELFF.

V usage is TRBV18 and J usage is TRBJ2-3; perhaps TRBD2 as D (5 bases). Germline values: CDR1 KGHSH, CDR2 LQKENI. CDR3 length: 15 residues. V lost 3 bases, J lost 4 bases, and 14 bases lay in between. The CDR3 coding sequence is TGTGCCAGCTCACCGGCCCTAGCTTTGGCAGATACGCAGTATTTT. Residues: CASSPALALADTQYF.

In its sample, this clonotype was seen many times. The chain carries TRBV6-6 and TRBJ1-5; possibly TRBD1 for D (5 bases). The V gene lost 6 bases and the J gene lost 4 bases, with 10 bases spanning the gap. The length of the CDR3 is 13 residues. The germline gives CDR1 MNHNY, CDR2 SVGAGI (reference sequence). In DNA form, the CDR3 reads TGTGCCAGCAGCCTAGGGGAGAATCAGCCCCAGCATTTT. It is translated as CASSLGENQPQHF.

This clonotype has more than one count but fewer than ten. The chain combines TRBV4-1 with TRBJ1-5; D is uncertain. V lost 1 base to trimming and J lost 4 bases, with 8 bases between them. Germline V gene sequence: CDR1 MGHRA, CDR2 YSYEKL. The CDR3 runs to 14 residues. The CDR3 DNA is TGCGCCAGCAGCCAAGTGGTGCGGAATCAGCCCCAGCATTTT. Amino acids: CASSQVVRNQPQHF.

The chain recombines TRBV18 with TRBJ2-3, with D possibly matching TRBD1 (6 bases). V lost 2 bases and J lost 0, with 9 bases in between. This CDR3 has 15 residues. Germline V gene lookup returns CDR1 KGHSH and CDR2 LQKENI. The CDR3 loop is CASSPMGASTDTQYF. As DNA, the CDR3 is TGTGCCAGCTCACCAATGGGGGCAAGCACAGATACGCAGTATTTT.

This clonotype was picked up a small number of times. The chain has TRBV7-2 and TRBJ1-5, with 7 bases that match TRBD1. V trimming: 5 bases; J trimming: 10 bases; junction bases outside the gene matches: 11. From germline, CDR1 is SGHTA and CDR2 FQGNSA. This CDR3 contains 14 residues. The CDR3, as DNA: TGTGCCAGCAGCCCCACACAGGGGTCGCTACCCCAGCATTTT. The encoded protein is CASSPTQGSLPQHF.

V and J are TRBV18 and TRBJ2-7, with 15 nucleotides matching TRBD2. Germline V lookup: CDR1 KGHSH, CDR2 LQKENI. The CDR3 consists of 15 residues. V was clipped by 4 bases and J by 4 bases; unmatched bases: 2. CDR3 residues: CASSRTSGGAYEQYV. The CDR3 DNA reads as TGTGCCAGCTCACGGACTAGCGGGGGGGCTTACGAGCAGTACGTC.

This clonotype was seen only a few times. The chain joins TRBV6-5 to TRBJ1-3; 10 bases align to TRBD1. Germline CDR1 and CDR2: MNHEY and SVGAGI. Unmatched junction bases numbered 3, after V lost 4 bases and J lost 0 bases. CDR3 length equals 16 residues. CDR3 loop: CASSWGQGYSGNTIYF. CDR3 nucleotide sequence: TGTGCCAGCAGTTGGGGACAGGGGTACTCTGGAAACACCATATATTTT.

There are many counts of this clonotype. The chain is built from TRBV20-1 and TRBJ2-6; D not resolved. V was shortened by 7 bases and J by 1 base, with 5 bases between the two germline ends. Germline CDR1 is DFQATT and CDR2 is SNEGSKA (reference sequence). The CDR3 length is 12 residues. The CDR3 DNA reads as TGCAGTGGCCTGTCTGGGGCCAACGTCCTGACTTTC. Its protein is CSGLSGANVLTF.

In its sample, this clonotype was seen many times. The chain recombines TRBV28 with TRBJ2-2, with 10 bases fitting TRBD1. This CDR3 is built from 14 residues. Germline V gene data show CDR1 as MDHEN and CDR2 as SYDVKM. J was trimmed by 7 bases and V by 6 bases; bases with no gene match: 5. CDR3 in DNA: TGTGCCAGCAGCGGGACAGGGGCGAACGGGGAGCTGTTTTTT. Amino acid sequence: CASSGTGANGELFF.

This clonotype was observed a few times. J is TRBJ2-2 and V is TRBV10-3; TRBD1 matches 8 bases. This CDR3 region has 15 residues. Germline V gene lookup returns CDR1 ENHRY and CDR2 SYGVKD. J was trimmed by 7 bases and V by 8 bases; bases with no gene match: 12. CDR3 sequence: CAIGQGAQRNGELFF. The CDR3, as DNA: TGTGCCATCGGTCAGGGGGCGCAGCGAAACGGGGAGCTGTTTTTT.

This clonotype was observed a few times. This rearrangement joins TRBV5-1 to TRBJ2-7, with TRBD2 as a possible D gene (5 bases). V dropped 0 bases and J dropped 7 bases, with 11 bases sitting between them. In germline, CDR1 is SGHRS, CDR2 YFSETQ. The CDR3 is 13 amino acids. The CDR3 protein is CASSLGPSGEQYF. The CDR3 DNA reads TGCGCCAGCAGCTTGGGGCCCTCGGGGGAGCAGTACTTC.

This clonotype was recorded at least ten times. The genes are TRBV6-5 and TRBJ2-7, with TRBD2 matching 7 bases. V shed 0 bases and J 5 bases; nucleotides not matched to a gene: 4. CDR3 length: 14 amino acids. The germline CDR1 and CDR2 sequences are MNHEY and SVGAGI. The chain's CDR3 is CASSYSGRDHEQYF. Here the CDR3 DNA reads TGTGCCAGCAGTTACTCGGGGAGGGACCACGAGCAGTACTTC.

The CDR3 DNA is TGTGCCAGCAGACGAGGACAGGGGGCCCGACCCTTTATGAACACTGAAGCTTTCTTT. Amino acid sequence: CASRRGQGARPFMNTEAFF. V is TRBV13 and J is TRBJ1-1; TRBD1 matches at 11 bases. The CDR3 consists of 19 residues. Germline assignment: CDR1 PRHDT and CDR2 FYEKMQ (reference sequence). J gave up 0 bases and V 6 bases, and 15 bases lay outside the gene matches.

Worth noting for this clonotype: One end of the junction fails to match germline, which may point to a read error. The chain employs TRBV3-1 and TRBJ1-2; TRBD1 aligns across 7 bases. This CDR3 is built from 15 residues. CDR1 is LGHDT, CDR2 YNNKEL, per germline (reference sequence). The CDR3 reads CACSPAGGGNYGYTF. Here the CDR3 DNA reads TGTGCCTGCAGCCCAGCAGGGGGAGGCAACTATGGCTACACCTTC. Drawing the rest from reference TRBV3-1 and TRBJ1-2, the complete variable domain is DTAVSQTPKYLVTQMGNDKSIKCEQNLGHDTMYWYKQDSKKFLKIMFSYNNKELIINETVPNRFSPKSPDKAHLNLHINSLELGDSAVYFCACSPAGGGNYGYTFGSGTRLTVV.

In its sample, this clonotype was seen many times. CDR3 bases: TGTGCCAGCAGTGGGACAGGGGGATCCTACGAGCAGTACGTC. Amino acids: CASSGTGGSYEQYV. The chain is built from TRBV2 and TRBJ2-7; TRBD1 aligns across 10 bases. This CDR3 has 14 amino acids. The V segment lost 4 bases and the J segment 1 base; nucleotides outside the gene matches: 1. CDR1 and CDR2 from the germline V gene are SNHLY and FYNNEI.

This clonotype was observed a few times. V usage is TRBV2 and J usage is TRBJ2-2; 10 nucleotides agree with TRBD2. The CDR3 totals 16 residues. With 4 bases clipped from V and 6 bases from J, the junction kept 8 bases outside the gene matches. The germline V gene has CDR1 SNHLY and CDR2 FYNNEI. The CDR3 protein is CASSGTSGVNPGELFF. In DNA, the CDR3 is TGTGCCAGCAGTGGAACTAGCGGGGTGAATCCCGGGGAGCTGTTTTTT. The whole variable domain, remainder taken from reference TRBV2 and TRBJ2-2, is EPEVTQTPSHQVTQMGQEVILRCVPISNHLYFYWYRQILGQKVEFLVSFYNNEISEKSEIFDDQFSVERPDGSNFTLKIRSTKLEDSAMYFCASSGTSGVNPGELFFGEGSRLTVL.

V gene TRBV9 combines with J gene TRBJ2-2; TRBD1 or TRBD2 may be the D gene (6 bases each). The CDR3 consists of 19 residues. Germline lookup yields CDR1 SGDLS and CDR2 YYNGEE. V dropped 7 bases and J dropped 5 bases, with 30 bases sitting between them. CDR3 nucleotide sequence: TGTGCCAGCTCTCGGGGGCCCCCTGGGGCCTCATCCTTTACCGGGGAGCTGTTTTTT. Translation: CASSRGPPGASSFTGELFF.